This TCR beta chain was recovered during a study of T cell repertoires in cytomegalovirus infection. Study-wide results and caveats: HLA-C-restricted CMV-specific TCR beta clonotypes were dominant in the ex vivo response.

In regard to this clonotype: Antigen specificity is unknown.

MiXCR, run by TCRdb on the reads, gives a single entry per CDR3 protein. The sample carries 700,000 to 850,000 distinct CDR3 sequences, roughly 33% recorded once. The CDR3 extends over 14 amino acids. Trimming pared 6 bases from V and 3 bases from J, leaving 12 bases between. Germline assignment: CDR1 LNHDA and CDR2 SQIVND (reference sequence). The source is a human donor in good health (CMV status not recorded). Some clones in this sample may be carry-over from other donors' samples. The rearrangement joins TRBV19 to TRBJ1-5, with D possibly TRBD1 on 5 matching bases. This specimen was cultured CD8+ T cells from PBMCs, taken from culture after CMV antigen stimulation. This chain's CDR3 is CASRSRQFNQPQHF. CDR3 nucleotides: TGTGCCAGTAGGTCCCGACAGTTCAATCAGCCCCAGCATTTT.